This T cell receptor beta chain was sequenced for a study of T cells after posttransplantation cyclophosphamide. Study results and limitations: Later blood repertoires were often dominated by clones from the donor CD8+ memory compartment. Tissue-infiltrating T cells from skin or gut overlapped little with blood T cells.

About this clone itself: What it binds is unknown.

This CDR3 comprises 13 residues. The germline gives CDR1 MNHEY, CDR2 SMNVEV (reference sequence). The V gene end was trimmed by 3 bases and the J gene end by 7 bases; junction bases not matched to a gene: 3. Busulfan-fludarabine conditioning, marrow transplant, and cyclophosphamide on days +3 and +4 were administered. Assay: immunoSEQ multiplex PCR; the TCRdb copy retains only in-frame clones and omits some. Of about 20,000 clones in the sample, about 85% were seen once. The clonotype comes from a female patient in her thirties or forties who received an allogeneic stem cell transplant from a related donor, was CMV-positive, and had no GVHD. Some T cells may be supplied by the graft donor. Material: PBMCs, obtained after allogeneic stem cell transplant with posttransplant cyclophosphamide. V and J are TRBV27 and TRBJ2-3, with 8 bases matching TRBD1. The CDR3 sequence: CASSFAGGHTQYF. CDR3 DNA: TGTGCCAGCAGTTTTGCAGGGGGCCATACGCAGTATTTT.